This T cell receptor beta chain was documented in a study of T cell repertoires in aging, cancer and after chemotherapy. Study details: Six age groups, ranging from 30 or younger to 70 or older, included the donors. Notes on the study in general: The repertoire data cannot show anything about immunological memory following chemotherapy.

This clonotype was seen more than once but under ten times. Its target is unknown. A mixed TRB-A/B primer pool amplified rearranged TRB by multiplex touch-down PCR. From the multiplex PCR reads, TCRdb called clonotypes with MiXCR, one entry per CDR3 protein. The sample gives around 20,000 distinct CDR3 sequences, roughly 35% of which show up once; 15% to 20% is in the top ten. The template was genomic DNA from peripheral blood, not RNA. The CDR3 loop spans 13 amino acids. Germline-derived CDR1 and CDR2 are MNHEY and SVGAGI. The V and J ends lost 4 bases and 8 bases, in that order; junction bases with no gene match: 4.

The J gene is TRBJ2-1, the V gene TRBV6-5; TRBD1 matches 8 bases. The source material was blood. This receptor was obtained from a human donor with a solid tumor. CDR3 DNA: TGTGCCAGCAGTTTAACAGGGGGGCATGAGCAGTTCTTC. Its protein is CASSLTGGHEQFF.